These T cell receptor beta chains were read from a single sample in a study of blood T cells in healthy people across ages. TCRdb ran MiXCR on the 5' RACE reads and lists one entry per CDR3 protein. The repertoire includes 600,000 to 800,000 distinct CDR3 sequences, about 50% of them detected once, and less than 15% sits in the top ten. Material: blood. These TCRs come from a woman of 80 years or more in good health. Both conserved end residues are trimmed from each CDR3.

>TRBV20-1|10|TRBJ2-1
SASGPRGEQF
>TRBV21-1|13|TRBJ1-3
ASSWGRGIGNTIY
>TRBV4-1|14|TRBJ2-3
ASRRGRGDTTDTQY
>TRBV6-2/TRBV6-3|11|TRBJ2-5
ASSPRDYNEQY
>TRBV20-1|12|TRBJ2-7
SARGGVLVYEQY
>TRBV3-1|14|TRBJ2-5
ASSRTSANFQETQY
>TRBV7-2|11|TRBJ2-7
ASSLVIAYEQY
>TRBV3-1|14|.
ASSQTGTSVRETQY
>TRBV12-3/TRBV12-4|10|TRBJ2-3
ASSLTRDTQY
>TRBV12-3/TRBV12-4|10|TRBJ2-4
ASSSLRNIQY
>TRBV6-6|10|TRBJ2-5
ASSYLRETQY
>TRBV6-2/TRBV6-3|15|TRBJ1-3
ASSPSTGYSNGNTIY
>TRBV12-3/TRBV12-4|14|TRBJ1-1
ASSTFSGRWTTEAF
>TRBV6-5|13|TRBJ1-2
ASSYSQVRGYGYT
>TRBV3-1|11|TRBJ2-3
ASSLIRTDTQY
>TRBV28|15|TRBJ2-1
ASRQTGTLLPNNEQF
>TRBV25-1|11|TRBJ2-7
ASSDRGPYEQY